Sequencing of this T cell receptor (beta chain) was carried out in a study of identical twins. Template switching added a universal primer binding site, and final cDNA carried unique molecular identifiers. MiXCR, applied by TCRdb to the 5' RACE reads, yields one record per CDR3 protein. This sample has around 220,000 distinct CDR3 sequences, with about 10% found just once. CDR1 is SGHAT and CDR2 is FQDESV in the germline V gene (reference sequence). J gave up 4 bases and V 5 bases, and 22 bases lay outside the gene matches. CDR3 length: 21 amino acids. Material for sequencing was memory T cells sorted from blood. The TCR sequence derives from a man aged 50 to 60 in good health. This chain joins TRBV11-1 and TRBJ2-6; TRBD1 matches 8 bases. The CDR3 DNA sequence: TGTGCCAGCAGCGATCGATATTTCGCTGGACAGGGCCTATCCGGGGCCAACGTCCTGACTTTC. Its translation is CASSDRYFAGQGLSGANVLTF.